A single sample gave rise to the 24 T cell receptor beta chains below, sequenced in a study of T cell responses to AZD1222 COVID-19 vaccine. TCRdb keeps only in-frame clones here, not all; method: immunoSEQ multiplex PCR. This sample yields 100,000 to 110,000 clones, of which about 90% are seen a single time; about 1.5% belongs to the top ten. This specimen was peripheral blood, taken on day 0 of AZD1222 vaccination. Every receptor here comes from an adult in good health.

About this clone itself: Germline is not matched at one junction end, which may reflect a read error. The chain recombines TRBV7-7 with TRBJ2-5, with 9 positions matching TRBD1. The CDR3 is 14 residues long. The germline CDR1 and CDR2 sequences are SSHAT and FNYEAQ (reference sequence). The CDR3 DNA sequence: TGTGCTAGCAGCGACCGGACAGGGGAAGAGACCCAGTACTTC. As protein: CASSDRTGEETQYF.

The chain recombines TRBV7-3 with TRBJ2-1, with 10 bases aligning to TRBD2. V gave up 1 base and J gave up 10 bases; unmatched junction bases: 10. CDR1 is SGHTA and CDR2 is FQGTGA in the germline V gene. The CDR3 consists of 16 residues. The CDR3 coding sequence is TGTGCCAGCAGCTTAATAGGTTTTCTAGCGGGAGAAGAGCAGTTCTTC. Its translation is CASSLIGFLAGEEQFF.

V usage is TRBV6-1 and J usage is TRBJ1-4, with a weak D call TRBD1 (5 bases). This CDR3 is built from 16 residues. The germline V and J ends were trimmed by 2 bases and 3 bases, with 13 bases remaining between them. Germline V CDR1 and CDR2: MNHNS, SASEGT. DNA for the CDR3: TGTGCCAGCAGTGAACCCCCGGTAGGGGCTAATGAAAAACTGTTTTTT. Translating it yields CASSEPPVGANEKLFF.

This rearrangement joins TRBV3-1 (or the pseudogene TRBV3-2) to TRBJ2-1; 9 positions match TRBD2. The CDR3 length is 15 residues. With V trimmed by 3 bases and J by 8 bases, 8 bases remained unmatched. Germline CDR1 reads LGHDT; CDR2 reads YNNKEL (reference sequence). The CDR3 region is CASSQAGTSSHEQFF. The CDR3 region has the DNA TGTGCCAGCAGCCAGGCCGGGACTAGCAGCCATGAGCAGTTCTTC.

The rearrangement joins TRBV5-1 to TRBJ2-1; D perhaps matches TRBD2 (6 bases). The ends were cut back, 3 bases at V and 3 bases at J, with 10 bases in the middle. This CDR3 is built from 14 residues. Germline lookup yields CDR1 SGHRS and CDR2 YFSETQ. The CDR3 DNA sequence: TGCGCCAGCAGCTCCGCAGCGGGCTACAATGAGCAGTTCTTC. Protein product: CASSSAAGYNEQFF.

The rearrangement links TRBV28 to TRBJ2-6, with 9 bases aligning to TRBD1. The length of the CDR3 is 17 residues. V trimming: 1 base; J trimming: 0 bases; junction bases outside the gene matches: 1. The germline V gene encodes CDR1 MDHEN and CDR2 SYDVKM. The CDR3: CASSLLTGGSGANVLTF. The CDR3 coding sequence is TGTGCCAGCAGTTTATTGACAGGGGGCTCTGGGGCCAACGTCCTGACTTTC.

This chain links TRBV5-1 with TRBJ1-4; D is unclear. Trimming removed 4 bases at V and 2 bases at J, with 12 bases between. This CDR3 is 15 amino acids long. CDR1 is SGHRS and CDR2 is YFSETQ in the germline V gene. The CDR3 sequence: CASSREGGTNEKLFF. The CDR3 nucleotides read TGCGCCAGCAGCCGGGAGGGAGGGACTAATGAAAAACTGTTTTTT.

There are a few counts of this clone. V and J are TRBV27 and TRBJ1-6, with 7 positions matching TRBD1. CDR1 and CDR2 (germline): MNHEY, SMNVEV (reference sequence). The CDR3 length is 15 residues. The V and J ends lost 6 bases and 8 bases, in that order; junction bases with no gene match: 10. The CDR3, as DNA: TGTGCCAGCAGGAAAAACAGGGGATTGGATTCACCCCTCCACTTT. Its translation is CASRKNRGLDSPLHF.

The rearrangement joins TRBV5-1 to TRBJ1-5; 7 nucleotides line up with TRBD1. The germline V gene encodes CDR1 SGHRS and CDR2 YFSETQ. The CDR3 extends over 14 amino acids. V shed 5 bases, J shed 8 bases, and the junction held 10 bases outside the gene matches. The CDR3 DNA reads TGCGCCAGCAGTCCCGACAGGGATTATGAGCCCCAGCATTTT. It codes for CASSPDRDYEPQHF.

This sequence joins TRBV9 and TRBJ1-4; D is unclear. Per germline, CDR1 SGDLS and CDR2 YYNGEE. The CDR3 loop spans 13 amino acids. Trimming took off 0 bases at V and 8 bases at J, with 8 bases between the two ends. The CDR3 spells CASSVGVQEKLFF. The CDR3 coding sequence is TGTGCCAGCAGCGTAGGGGTCCAAGAAAAACTGTTTTTT.

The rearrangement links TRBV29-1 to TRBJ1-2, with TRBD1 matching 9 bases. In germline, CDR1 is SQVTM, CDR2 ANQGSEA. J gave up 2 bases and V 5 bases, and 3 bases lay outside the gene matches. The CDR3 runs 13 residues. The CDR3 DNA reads TGCAGCGTTACAGGGGGCAGAAACTATGGCTACACCTTC. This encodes CSVTGGRNYGYTF.

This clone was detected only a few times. CDR3 nucleotides: TGTGCCAGCAGTTACATTGGGCCAGGTGGTAATGAGCAGTTCTTC. This translates into CASSYIGPGGNEQFF. This sequence joins TRBV6-5 and TRBJ2-1; D is ambiguous. CDR3 length: 15 amino acids. CDR1 and CDR2 from the germline V gene are MNHEY and SVGAGI. V was clipped by 2 bases and J by 7 bases, with 15 bases between them.

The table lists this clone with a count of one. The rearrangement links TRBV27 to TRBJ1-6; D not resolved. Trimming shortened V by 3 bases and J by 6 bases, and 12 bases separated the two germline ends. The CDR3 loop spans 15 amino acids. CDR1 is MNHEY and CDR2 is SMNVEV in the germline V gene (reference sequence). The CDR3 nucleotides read TGTGCCAGCAGTTTTTTGGGAGTCGGTAATTCACCCCTCCACTTT. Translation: CASSFLGVGNSPLHF.

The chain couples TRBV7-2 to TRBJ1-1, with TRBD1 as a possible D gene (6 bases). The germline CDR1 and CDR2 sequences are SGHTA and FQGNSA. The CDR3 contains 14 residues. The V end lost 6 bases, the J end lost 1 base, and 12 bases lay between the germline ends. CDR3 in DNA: TGTGCCAGCAGGATACAGGGTACGAACACTGAAGCTTTCTTT. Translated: CASRIQGTNTEAFF.

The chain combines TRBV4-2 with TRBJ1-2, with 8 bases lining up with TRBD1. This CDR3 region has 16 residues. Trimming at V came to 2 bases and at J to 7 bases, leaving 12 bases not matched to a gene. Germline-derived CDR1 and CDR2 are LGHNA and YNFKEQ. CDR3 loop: CASSQQVRQGSAGYTF. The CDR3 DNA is TGTGCCAGCAGCCAACAAGTAAGACAGGGGTCGGCTGGCTACACCTTC.

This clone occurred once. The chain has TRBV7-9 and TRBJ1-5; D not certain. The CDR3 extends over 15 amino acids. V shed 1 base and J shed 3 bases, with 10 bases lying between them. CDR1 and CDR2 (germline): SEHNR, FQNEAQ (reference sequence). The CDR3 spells CASSLGPDSNQPQHF. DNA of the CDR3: TGTGCCAGCAGCTTAGGACCGGACTCCAATCAGCCCCAGCATTTT. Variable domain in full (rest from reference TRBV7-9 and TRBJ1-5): DTGVSQNPRHKITKRGQNVTFRCDPISEHNRLYWYRQTLGQGPEFLTYFQNEAQLEKSRLLSDRFSAERPKGSFSTLEIQRTEQGDSAMYLCASSLGPDSNQPQHFGDGTRLSIL.

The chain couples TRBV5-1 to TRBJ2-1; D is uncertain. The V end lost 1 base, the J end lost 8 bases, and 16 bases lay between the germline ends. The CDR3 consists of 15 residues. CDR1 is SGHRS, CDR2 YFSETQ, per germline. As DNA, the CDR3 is TGCGCCAGCAGCTTGCGTAGCAGCTATAGGGATGAGCAGTTCTTC. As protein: CASSLRSSYRDEQFF.

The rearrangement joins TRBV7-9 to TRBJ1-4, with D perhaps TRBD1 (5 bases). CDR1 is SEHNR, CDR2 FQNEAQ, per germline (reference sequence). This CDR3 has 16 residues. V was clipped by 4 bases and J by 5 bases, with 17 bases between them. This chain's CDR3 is CASSSGVGLRNEKLFF. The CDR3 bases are TGTGCCAGCAGCTCCGGGGTGGGACTGAGGAATGAAAAACTGTTTTTT.

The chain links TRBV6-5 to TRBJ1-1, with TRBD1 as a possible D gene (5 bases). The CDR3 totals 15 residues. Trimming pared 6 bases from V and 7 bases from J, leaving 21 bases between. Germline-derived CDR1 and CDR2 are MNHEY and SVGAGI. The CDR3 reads CASSSWGGDFGEAFF. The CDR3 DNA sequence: TGTGCCAGCAGCTCCTGGGGGGGGGATTTCGGTGAAGCTTTCTTT.

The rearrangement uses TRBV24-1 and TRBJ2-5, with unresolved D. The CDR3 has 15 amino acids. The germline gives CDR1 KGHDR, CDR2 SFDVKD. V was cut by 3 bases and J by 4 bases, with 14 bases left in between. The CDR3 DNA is TGTGCCACCAGTGATCGGACCTTGAGTAGAGAGACCCAGTACTTC. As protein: CATSDRTLSRETQYF.

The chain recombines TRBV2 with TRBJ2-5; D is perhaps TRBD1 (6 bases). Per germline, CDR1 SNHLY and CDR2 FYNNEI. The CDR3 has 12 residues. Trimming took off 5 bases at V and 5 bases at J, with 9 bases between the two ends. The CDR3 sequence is CASSPQGETQYF. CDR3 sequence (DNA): TGTGCCAGCAGTCCACAGGGTGAGACCCAGTACTTC.

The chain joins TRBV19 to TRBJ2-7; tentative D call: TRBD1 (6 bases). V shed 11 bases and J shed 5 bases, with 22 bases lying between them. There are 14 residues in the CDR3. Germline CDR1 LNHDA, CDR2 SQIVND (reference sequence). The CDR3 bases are TGTGCCTCTCCCGCGGCCAGGGGAGAACACGAGCAGTACTTC. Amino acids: CASPAARGEHEQYF.

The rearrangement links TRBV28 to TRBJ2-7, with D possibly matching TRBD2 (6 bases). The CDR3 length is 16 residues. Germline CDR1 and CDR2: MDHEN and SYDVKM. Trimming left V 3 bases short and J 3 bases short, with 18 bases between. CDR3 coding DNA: TGTGCCAGCAGTTTTGGAGGGGCCCTTGCCCTCTACGAGCAGTACTTC. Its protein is CASSFGGALALYEQYF. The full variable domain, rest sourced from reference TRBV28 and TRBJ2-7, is DVKVTQSSRYLVKRTGEKVFLECVQDMDHENMFWYRQDPGLGLRLIYFSYDVKMKEKGDIPEGYSVSREKKERFSLILESASTNQTSMYLCASSFGGALALYEQYFGPGTRLTVT.

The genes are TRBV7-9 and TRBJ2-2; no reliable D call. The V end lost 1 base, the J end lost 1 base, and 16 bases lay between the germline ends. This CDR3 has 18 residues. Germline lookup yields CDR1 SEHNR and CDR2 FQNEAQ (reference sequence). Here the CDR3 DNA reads TGTGCCAGCAGCTTAGGGTACTCTGGAGACAAGAACACCGGGGAGCTGTTTTTT. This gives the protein CASSLGYSGDKNTGELFF.